This T cell receptor beta chain was observed in a study of identical twins. Study conclusions and caveats: Abundant cord blood beta clonotypes carried fewer insertions; memory repertoires showed none.

CDR3 length equals 15 residues. The J segment lost 6 bases and the V segment lost 5 bases, leaving 9 bases of the junction unmatched. The germline V gene encodes CDR1 ENHRY and CDR2 SYGVKD. TCRdb reanalysed the 5' RACE reads using MiXCR and keeps one entry per CDR3 protein. The sample has 1.5 million to 2 million distinct CDR3 sequences, about 31% seen once. There are a few counts of this clonotype. The antigen remains unidentified. Sample: cord blood. This chain links TRBV10-3 with TRBJ2-3; 9 bases match TRBD2. The TCR originated in a newborn girl in good health. In nucleotides, the CDR3 is TGTGCCATCAGTAGGATGGGACTAGCAACCGATACGCAGTATTTT. It specifies CAISRMGLATDTQYF.